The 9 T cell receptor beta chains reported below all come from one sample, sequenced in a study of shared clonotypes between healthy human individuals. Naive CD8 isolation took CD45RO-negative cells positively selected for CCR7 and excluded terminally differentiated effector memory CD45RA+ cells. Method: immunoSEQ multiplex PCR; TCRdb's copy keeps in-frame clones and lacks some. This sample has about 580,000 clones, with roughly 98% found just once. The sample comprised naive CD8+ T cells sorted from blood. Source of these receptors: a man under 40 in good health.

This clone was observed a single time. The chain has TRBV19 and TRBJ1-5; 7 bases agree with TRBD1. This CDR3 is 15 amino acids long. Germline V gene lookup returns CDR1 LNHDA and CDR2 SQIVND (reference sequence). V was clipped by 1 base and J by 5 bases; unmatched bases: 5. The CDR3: CASSIGDREYQPQHF. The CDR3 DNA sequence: TGTGCCAGTAGTATAGGTGACAGGGAATATCAGCCCCAGCATTTT.

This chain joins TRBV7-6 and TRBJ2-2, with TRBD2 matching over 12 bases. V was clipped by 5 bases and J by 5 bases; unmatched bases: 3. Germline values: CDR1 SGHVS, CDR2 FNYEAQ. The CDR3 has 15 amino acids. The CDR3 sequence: CASSLTSGGTGELFF. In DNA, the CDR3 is TGTGCCAGCAGCCTGACTAGCGGGGGAACCGGGGAGCTGTTTTTT.

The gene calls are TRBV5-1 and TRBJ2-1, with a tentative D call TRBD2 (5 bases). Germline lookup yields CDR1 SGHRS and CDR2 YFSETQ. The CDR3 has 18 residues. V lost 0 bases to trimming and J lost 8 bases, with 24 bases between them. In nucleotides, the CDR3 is TGCGCCAGCAGCTTGGCCGACATACGTCCTAGCATCCTCGATGAGCAGTTCTTC. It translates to CASSLADIRPSILDEQFF.

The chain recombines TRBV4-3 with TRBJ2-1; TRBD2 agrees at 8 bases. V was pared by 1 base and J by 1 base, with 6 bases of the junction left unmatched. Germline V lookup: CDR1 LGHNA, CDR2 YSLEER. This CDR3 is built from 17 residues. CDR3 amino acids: CASSQVAAGGSYNEQFF. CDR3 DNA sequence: TGCGCCAGCAGCCAAGTCGCTGCGGGGGGTTCCTACAATGAGCAGTTCTTC.

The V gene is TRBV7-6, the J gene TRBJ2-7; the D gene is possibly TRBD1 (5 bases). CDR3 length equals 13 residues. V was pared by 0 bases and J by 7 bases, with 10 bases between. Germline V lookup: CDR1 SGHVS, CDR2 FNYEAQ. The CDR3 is CASSLAAGFEQYF. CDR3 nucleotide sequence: TGTGCCAGCAGCTTAGCGGCAGGGTTTGAGCAGTACTTC.

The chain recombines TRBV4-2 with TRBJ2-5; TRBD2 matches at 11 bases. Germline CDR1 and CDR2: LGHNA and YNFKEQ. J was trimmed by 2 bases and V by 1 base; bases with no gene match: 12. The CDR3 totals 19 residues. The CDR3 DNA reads TGTGCCAGCAGCCAAGCTGGTCCTACGGGACTAGCGGAGCAAGAGACCCAGTACTTC. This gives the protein CASSQAGPTGLAEQETQYF.

The CDR3 DNA reads TGCGCCAGCAGCCAAGTGATCCAGGGAGAGGAGTACTTC. Translating gives CASSQVIQGEEYF. V usage is TRBV4-3 and J usage is TRBJ2-7, with D perhaps being TRBD1 or TRBD2 (5 bases each). Per the germline V gene, CDR1 is LGHNA and CDR2 is YSLEER. The CDR3 loop spans 13 amino acids. V dropped 1 base and J dropped 11 bases, with 15 bases sitting between them.

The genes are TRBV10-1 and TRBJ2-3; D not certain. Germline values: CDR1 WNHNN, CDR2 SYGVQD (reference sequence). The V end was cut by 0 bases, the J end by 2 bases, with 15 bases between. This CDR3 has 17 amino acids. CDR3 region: CASSESTARPITDTQYF. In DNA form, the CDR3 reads TGCGCCAGCAGTGAGTCGACGGCGAGACCAATCACAGATACGCAGTATTTT.

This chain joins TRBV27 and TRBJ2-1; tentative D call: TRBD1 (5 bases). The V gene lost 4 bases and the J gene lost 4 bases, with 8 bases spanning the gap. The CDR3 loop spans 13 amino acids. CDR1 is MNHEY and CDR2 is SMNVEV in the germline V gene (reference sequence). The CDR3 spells CASSYDSYNEQFF. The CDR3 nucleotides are TGTGCCAGCAGTTACGACAGTTACAATGAGCAGTTCTTC.